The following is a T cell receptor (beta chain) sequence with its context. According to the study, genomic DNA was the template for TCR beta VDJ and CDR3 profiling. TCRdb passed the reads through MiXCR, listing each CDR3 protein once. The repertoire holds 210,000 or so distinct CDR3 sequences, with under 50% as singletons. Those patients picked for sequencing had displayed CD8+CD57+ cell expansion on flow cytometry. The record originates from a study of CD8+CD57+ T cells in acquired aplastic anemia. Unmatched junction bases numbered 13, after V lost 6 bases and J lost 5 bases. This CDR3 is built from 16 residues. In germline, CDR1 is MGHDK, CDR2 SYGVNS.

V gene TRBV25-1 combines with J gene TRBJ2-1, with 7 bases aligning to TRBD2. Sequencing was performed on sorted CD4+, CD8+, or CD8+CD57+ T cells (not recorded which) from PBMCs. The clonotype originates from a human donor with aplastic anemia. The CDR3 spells CASSTSGAVLNNEQFF. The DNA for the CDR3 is TGTGCCAGCAGCACCAGCGGGGCTGTTCTCAACAATGAGCAGTTCTTC. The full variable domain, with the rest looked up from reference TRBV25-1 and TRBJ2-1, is EADIYQTPRYLVIGTGKKITLECSQTMGHDKMYWYQQDPGMELHLIHYSYGVNSTEKGDLSSESTVSRIRTEHFPLTLESARPSHTSQYLCASSTSGAVLNNEQFFGPGTRLTVL.